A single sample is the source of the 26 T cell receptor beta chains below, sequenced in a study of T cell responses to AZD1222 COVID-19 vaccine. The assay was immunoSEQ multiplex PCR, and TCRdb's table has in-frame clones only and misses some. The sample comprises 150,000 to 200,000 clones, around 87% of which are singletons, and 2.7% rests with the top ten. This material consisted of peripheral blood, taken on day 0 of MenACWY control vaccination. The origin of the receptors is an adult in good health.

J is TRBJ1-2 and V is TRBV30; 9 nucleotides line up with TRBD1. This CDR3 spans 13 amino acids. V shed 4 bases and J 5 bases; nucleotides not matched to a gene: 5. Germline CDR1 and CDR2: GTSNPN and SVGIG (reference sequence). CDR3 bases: TGTGCCTGGACCAGACAGGGGGGTTATGGCTACACCTTC. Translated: CAWTRQGGYGYTF.

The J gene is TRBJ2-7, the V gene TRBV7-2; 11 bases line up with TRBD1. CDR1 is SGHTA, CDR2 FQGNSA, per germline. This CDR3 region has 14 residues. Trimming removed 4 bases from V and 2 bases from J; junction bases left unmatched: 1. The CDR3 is CASSWDRGAYEQYF. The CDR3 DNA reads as TGTGCCAGCAGCTGGGACAGGGGGGCCTACGAGCAGTACTTC.

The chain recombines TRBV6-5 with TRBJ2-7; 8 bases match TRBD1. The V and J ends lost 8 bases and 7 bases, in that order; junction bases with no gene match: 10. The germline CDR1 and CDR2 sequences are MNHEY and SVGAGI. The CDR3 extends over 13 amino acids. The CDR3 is CASSDRERDEQYF. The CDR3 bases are TGTGCCAGCTCGGACAGGGAAAGAGATGAGCAGTACTTC.

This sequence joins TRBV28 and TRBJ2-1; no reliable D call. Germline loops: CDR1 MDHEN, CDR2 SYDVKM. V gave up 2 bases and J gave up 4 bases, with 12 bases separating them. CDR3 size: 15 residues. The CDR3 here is CASSLGGSGYNEQFF. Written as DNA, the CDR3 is TGTGCCAGCAGTTTAGGCGGTTCCGGATACAATGAGCAGTTCTTC. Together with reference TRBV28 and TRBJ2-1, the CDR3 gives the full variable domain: DVKVTQSSRYLVKRTGEKVFLECVQDMDHENMFWYRQDPGLGLRLIYFSYDVKMKEKGDIPEGYSVSREKKERFSLILESASTNQTSMYLCASSLGGSGYNEQFFGPGTRLTVL.

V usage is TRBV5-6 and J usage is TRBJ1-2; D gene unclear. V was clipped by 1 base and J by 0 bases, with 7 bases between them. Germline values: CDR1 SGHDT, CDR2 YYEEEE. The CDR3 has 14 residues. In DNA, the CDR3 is TGTGCCAGCAGCTTGACAAGCTCTAACTATGGCTACACCTTC. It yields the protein CASSLTSSNYGYTF.

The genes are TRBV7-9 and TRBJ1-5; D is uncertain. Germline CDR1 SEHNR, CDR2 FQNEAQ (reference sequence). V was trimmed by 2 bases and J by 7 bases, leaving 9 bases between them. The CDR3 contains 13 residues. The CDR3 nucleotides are TGTGCCAGCAGCTTATTCATGGACCAGCCCCAGCATTTT. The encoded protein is CASSLFMDQPQHF. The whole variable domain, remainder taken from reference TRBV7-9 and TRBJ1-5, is DTGVSQNPRHKITKRGQNVTFRCDPISEHNRLYWYRQTLGQGPEFLTYFQNEAQLEKSRLLSDRFSAERPKGSFSTLEIQRTEQGDSAMYLCASSLFMDQPQHFGDGTRLSIL.

The CDR3 sequence is CASSPTTSGTSYEQYF. In DNA form, the CDR3 reads TGTGCCAGCAGCCCGACGACTAGCGGGACATCCTACGAGCAGTACTTC. The V and J genes are TRBV7-3 and TRBJ2-7; TRBD2 matches at 11 bases. CDR3 length equals 16 residues. CDR1 and CDR2 from the germline V gene are SGHTA and FQGTGA. With V trimmed by 5 bases and J by 1 base, 7 bases remained unmatched.

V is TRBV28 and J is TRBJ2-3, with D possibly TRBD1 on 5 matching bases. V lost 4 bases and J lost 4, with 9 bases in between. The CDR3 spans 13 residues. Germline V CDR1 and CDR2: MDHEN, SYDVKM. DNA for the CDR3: TGTGCCAGCAGTTCGCAGGGTTCAGATACGCAGTATTTT. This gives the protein CASSSQGSDTQYF.

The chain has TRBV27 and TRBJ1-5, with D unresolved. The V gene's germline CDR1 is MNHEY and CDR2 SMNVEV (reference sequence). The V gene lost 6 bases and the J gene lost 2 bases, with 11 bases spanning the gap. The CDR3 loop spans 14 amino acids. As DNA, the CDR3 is TGTGCCAGCAGACGACACGGTCGCAATCAGCCCCAGCATTTT. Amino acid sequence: CASRRHGRNQPQHF.

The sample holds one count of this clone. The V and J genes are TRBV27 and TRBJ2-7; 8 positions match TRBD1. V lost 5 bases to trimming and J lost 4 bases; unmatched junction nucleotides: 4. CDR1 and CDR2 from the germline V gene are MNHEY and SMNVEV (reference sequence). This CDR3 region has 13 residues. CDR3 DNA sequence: TGTGCCAGCAGTCGGGACAGGCAATACGAGCAGTACTTC. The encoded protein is CASSRDRQYEQYF.

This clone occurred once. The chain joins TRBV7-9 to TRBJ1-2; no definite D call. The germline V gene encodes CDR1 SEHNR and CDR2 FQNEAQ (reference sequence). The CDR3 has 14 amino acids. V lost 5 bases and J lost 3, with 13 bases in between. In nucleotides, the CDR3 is TGTGCCAGCAGCCGAGGCGAGCCCCACTATGGCTACACCTTC. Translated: CASSRGEPHYGYTF. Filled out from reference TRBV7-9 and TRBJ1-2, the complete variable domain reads DTGVSQNPRHKITKRGQNVTFRCDPISEHNRLYWYRQTLGQGPEFLTYFQNEAQLEKSRLLSDRFSAERPKGSFSTLEIQRTEQGDSAMYLCASSRGEPHYGYTFGSGTRLTVV.

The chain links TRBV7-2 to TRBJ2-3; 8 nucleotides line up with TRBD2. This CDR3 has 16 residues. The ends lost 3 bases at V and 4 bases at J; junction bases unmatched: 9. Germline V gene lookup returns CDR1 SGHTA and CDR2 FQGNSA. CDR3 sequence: CASSFGTSVRSDTQYF. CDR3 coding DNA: TGTGCCAGCAGCTTCGGGACTAGTGTAAGGTCAGATACGCAGTATTTT.

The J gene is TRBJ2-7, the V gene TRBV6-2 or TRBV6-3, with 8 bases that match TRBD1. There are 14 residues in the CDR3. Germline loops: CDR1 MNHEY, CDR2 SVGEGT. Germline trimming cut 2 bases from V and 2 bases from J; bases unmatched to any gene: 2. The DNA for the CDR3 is TGTGCCAGCAGTTACCCAGGGGGCACCTACGAGCAGTACTTC. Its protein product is CASSYPGGTYEQYF.

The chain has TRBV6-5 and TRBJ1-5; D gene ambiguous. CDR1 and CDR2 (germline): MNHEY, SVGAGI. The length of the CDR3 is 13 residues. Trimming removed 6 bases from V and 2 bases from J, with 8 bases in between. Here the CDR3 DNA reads TGTGCCAGCAGAGGGAGTCGCAATCAGCCCCAGCATTTT. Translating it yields CASRGSRNQPQHF.

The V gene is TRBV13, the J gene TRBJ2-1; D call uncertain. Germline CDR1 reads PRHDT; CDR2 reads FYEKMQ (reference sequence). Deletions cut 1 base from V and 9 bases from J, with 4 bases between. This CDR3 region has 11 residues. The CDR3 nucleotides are TGTGCCAGCAGCTTAGAGGGTGAGCAGTTCTTC. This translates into CASSLEGEQFF. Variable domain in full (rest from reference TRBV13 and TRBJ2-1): AAGVIQSPRHLIKEKRETATLKCYPIPRHDTVYWYQQGPGQDPQFLISFYEKMQSDKGSIPDRFSAQQFSDYHSELNMSSLELGDSALYFCASSLEGEQFFGPGTRLTVL.

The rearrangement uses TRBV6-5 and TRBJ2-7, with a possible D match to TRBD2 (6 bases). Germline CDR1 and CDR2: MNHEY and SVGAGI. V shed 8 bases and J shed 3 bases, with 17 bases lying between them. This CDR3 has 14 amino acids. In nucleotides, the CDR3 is TGTGCCAGCGTACTTACTAGCTTAGACTACGAGCAGTACTTC. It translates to CASVLTSLDYEQYF.

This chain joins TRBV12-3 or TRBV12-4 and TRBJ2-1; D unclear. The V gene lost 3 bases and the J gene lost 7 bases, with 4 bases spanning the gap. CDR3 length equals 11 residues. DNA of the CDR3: TGTGCCAGCAGTTTGTGGAATGAGCAGTTCTTC. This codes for CASSLWNEQFF.

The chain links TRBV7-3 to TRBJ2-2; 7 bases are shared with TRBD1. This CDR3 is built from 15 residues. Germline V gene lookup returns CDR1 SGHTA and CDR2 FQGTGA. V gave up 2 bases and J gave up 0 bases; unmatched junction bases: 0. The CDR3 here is CASSLQGANTGELFF. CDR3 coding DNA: TGTGCCAGCAGCTTACAGGGGGCGAACACCGGGGAGCTGTTTTTT.

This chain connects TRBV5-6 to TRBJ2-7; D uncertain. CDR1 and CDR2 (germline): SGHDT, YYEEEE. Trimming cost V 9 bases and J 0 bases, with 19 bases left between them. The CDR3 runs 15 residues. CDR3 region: CATRIFGYNSYEQYF. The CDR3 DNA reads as TGTGCCACCAGGATTTTTGGGTACAACTCCTACGAGCAGTACTTC.

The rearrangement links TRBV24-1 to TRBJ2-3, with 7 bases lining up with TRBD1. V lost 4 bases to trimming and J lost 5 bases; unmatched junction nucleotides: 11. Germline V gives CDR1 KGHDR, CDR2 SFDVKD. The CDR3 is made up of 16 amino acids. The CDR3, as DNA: TGTGCCACCAGTGAGCCGACAGGGTCCCATCGAGATACGCAGTATTTT. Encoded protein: CATSEPTGSHRDTQYF.

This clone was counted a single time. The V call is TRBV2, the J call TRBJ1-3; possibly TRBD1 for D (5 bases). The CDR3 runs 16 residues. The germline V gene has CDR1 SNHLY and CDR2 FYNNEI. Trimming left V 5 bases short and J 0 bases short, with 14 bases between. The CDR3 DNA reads TGTGCCAGCAGTTTGGTGGGGGGGAGCTCTGGAAACACCATATATTTT. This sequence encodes CASSLVGGSSGNTIYF.

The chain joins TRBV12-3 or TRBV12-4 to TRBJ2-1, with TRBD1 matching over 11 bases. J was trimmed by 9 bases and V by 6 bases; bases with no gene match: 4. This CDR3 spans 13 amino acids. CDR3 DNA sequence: TGTGCCAGCAGCAGGACAGGGGGCGGTGAGCAGTTCTTC. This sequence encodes CASSRTGGGEQFF.

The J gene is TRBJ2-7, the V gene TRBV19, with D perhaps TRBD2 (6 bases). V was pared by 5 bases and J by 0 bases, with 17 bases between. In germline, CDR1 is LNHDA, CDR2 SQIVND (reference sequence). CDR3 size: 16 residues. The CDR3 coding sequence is TGTGCCAGTAGTCGAGCCTCGGACGGGAGCTCCTACGAGCAGTACTTC. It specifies CASSRASDGSSYEQYF.

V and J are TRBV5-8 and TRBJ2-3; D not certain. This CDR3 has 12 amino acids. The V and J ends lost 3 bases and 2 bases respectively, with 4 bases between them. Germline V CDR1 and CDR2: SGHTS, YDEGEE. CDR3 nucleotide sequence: TGTGCCAGCAGCTCTTACACAGATACGCAGTATTTT. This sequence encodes CASSSYTDTQYF. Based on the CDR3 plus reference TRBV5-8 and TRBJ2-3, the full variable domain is EAGVTQSPTHLIKTRGQQATLRCSPISGHTSVYWYQQALGLGLQFLLWYDEGEERNRGNFPPRFSGRQFPNYSSELNVNALELEDSALYLCASSSYTDTQYFGPGTRLTVL.

The chain's CDR3 is CASSYLQGTGELFF. In DNA, the CDR3 is TGTGCCAGCAGTTACCTCCAGGGTACCGGGGAGCTGTTTTTT. The chain combines TRBV6-5 with TRBJ2-2, with a weak D call TRBD1 (5 bases). The germline CDR1 and CDR2 sequences are MNHEY and SVGAGI. Trimming took off 2 bases at V and 5 bases at J, with 9 bases between the two ends. The CDR3 consists of 14 residues.

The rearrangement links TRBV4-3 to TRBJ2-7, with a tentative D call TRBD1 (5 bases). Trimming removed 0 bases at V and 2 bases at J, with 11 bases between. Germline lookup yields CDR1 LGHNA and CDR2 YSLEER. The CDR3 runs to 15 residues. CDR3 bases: TGCGCCAGCAGCCAAGATTGGCCAGGGACCTACGAGCAGTACTTC. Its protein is CASSQDWPGTYEQYF.